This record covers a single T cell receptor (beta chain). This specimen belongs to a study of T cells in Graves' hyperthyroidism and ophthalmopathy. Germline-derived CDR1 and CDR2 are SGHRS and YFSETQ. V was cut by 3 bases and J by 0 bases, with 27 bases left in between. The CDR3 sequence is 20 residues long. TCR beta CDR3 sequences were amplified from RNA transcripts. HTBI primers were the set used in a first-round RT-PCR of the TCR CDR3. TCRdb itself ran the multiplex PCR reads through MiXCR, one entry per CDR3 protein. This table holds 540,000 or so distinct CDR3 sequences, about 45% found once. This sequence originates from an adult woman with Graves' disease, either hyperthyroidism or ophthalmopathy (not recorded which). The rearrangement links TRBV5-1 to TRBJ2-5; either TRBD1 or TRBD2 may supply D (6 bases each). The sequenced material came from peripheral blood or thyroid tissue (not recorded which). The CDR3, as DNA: TGCGCCAGCAGCTCCACCCTATACAGGGTCCGGACTACTCACCAAGAGACCCAGTACTTC. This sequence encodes CASSSTLYRVRTTHQETQYF.